This entry features one T cell receptor (beta chain) sequence. The sample belongs to a study of cytomegalovirus exposure and HLA in healthy donors. V lost 1 base and J lost 1; bases outside the gene matches: 2. CDR1 is SEHNR and CDR2 is FQNEAQ in the germline V gene (reference sequence). The CDR3 has 17 amino acids. PCR involved 60 Vbeta and 13 Jbeta primers. The protocol was immunoSEQ multiplex PCR, while the TCRdb copy is restricted to in-frame clones and leaves out a portion. The sample carries approximately 300,000 clones, roughly four fifths recorded once. The clonotype originates from a woman between 40 and 50 years old in good health and CMV-seropositive. This rearrangement joins TRBV7-9 to TRBJ2-2; 11 nucleotides line up with TRBD2. Sequencing used PBMCs. The chain's CDR3 is CASSLGLAGMNTGELFF. For the CDR3, the DNA is TGTGCCAGCAGCTTAGGACTAGCGGGGATGAACACCGGGGAGCTGTTTTTT.